These T cell receptor beta chains were read from a single sample in a study of control samples from healthy donors and cancer patients. Sequenced by immunoSEQ multiplex PCR; TCRdb stores in-frame clones only, minus some. The sample comprises tens of thousands of clones, about 94% of which are singletons, and 4.8% rests with the top ten. The material sequenced was blood. These receptors were obtained from a young woman in good health. Each CDR3 is given without its conserved first and last residue. Rows may omit the clone size; those that give it use once, few, many or a size class.

size,V,CDR3
-,TRBV20-1,SARQGGYT
-,TRBV29-1,SVAVLQTQY
-,TRBV27,ASSLGQNSYEQY
-,TRBV6-5,ASYSNMNTEAF
-,TRBV20-1,SASILAGVSREQY
-,TRBV18,ASSPEKHQGEYRGLGQPQH
-,TRBV7-2,ASSLTATNEKLF
-,TRBV9,ASSVGSVNTGELF
-,TRBV19,ASSIDQRVGEQF
-,TRBV10-3,ATLAGVGSYNEQF
-,TRBV5-4,ASSLPGTVDRQNTGELF
-,TRBV5-1,ASSSNLGETQY
-,TRBV7-9,ASSTDRSSYEQY
-,TRBV20-1,SASSEGVGTEAF
-,TRBV21-1,ASSKGRPGTPHNQPQH
-,TRBV25-1,ASSELGWETTGYEKLF
-,TRBV11-2,ASSLGVYSDTQY
-,TRBV12-2,ATPSGLAAINEQF
-,TRBV7-9,ASSLDLVNEQF
once,TRBV4-1,ASSPYKSGSYEQY
-,TRBV10-3,AISESRQGANEQF
-,TRBV28,ASMGSVTSYEQY
-,TRBV7-9,ASSRTESGNTIY
-,TRBV6-5,ASSAGQVNTEAF
once,TRBV2,ASTRDYNEQF
-,TRBV5-1,ASSLDSLGEQF
-,TRBV2,ASVSEGGASAF
-,TRBV5-1,ASSQLSSGRASGSYEQY